These T cell receptor beta chains were read from a single sample in a study of PD-1 blockade in classical Hodgkin lymphoma. The assay was immunoSEQ multiplex PCR, and TCRdb's table has in-frame clones only and misses some. The sample includes 50,000 to 75,000 clones, approximately 90% seen only once; the top ten take approximately 16%. The specimen was peripheral blood mononuclear cells (PBMCs), collected at baseline. Receptor source: a human donor with classical Hodgkin lymphoma. Each CDR3 is given with its conserved first and last residue. The D gene is left open where the match is weak. Where a row states a size, it is once, few, many or the class of an expanded clone; other rows omit it.

length: 13
J: TRBJ1-5
D: -
V: TRBV5-1
size: few
CDR3: CASSLGEDQPQHF
DNA: TGCGCCAGCAGCTTGGGTGAGGATCAGCCCCAGCATTTT

length: 15
J: TRBJ2-5
D: TRBD2
V: TRBV2
size: -
CDR3: CASSEDWGGPETQYF
DNA: TGTGCCAGCAGTGAGGATTGGGGGGGACCAGAGACCCAGTACTTC

length: 11
J: TRBJ2-7
D: -
V: TRBV2
size: few
CDR3: CASSGDFKQYF
DNA: TGTGCCAGCAGTGGGGACTTCAAGCAGTACTTC

length: 15
J: TRBJ2-7
D: -
V: TRBV6-1
size: once
CDR3: CASRSQGNLLYEQYF
DNA: TGTGCCAGCAGGAGTCAGGGTAACTTACTGTACGAGCAGTACTTC

length: 14
J: TRBJ1-2
D: TRBD1
V: TRBV6-5
size: -
CDR3: CASSYGQGLGGYTF
DNA: TGTGCCAGCAGTTACGGACAGGGGCTGGGCGGCTACACCTTC

length: 12
J: TRBJ2-1
D: -
V: TRBV5-1
size: -
CDR3: CASSDAGYEQFF
DNA: TGCGCCAGCAGCGACGCCGGGTATGAGCAGTTCTTC

length: 12
J: TRBJ2-3
D: -
V: TRBV15
size: -
CDR3: CATSRDGDTQYF
DNA: TGTGCCACCAGCAGAGATGGAGATACGCAGTATTTT

length: 12
J: TRBJ2-1
D: -
V: TRBV2
size: -
CDR3: CASSEAREGNLF
DNA: TGTGCCAGCAGTGAAGCGCGCGAGGGGAATCTCTTC

length: 14
J: TRBJ1-1
D: -
V: TRBV5-1
size: -
CDR3: CASSHPKPGTEAFF
DNA: TGCGCCAGCAGCCACCCAAAGCCTGGGACTGAAGCTTTCTTT

length: 13
J: TRBJ2-3
D: -
V: TRBV10-1
size: -
CDR3: CASSEYRDDTQYF
DNA: TGCGCCAGCAGTGAATATCGCGACGATACGCAGTATTTT

length: 14
J: TRBJ2-3
D: -
V: TRBV19
size: -
CDR3: CASRRRHSTDTQYF
DNA: TGTGCCAGTAGAAGGAGACACAGCACAGATACGCAGTATTTT

length: 14
J: TRBJ1-6
D: -
V: TRBV6-5
size: -
CDR3: CASSYQVFNSPLHF
DNA: TGTGCCAGCAGTTACCAGGTCTTCAATTCACCCCTCCACTTT

length: 15
J: TRBJ2-7
D: -
V: TRBV10-1
size: -
CDR3: CASRSGGVPGYEQYF
DNA: TGCGCCAGCAGGTCCGGAGGGGTCCCTGGCTACGAGCAGTACTTC

length: 14
J: TRBJ1-3
D: -
V: TRBV7-9
size: -
CDR3: CASTPTTSGNTIYF
DNA: TGTGCCAGCACCCCTACTACCTCTGGAAACACCATATATTTT

length: 15
J: TRBJ1-2
D: -
V: TRBV5-4
size: once
CDR3: CASSLALRTDYGYTF
DNA: TGTGCCAGCAGCTTGGCCTTGAGGACAGACTATGGCTACACCTTC

length: 13
J: TRBJ1-1
D: -
V: TRBV7-6
size: -
CDR3: CASSLYPNTEAFF
DNA: TGTGCCAGCAGCTTATACCCGAACACTGAAGCTTTCTTT

length: 14
J: TRBJ2-2
D: TRBD1
V: TRBV2
size: -
CDR3: CASSGTGGTGELFF
DNA: TGTGCCAGTTCCGGGACAGGGGGCACCGGGGAGCTGTTTTTT

length: 18
J: TRBJ2-1
D: -
V: TRBV4-2
size: -
CDR3: CASSQARGPLWSGNEQFF
DNA: TGTGCCAGCAGCCAAGCCCGGGGCCCCCTATGGAGTGGCAATGAGCAGTTCTTC

length: 13
J: TRBJ1-2
D: -
V: TRBV7-2
size: -
CDR3: CASSSRADYGYTF
DNA: TGTGCCAGCAGCTCCCGGGCTGACTATGGCTACACCTTC

length: 15
J: TRBJ2-3
D: TRBD2
V: TRBV4-1
size: -
CDR3: CASSFLAGVPDTQYF
DNA: TGCGCCAGCAGCTTTCTAGCGGGGGTTCCAGATACGCAGTATTTT

length: 14
J: TRBJ1-6
D: -
V: TRBV6-5
size: -
CDR3: CASSYSSSGPPLHF
DNA: TGTGCCAGCAGTTACTCGAGCTCTGGTCCACCCCTCCACTTT

length: 14
J: TRBJ2-5
D: -
V: TRBV14
size: -
CDR3: CASRSGEAAETQYF
DNA: TGTGCCAGCAGATCCGGGGAGGCCGCGGAGACCCAGTACTTC

length: 15
J: TRBJ1-3
D: -
V: TRBV9
size: few
CDR3: CASSEMGGSGNTIYF
DNA: TGTGCCAGCAGCGAGATGGGGGGCTCTGGAAACACCATATATTTT

length: 14
J: TRBJ1-1
D: -
V: TRBV6-1
size: -
CDR3: CASSERFLGIEAFF
DNA: TGTGCCAGCAGTGAAAGGTTTTTGGGGATTGAAGCTTTCTTT

length: 14
J: TRBJ1-5
D: -
V: TRBV7-9
size: -
CDR3: CASSSSGTIEPQHF
DNA: TGTGCCAGCAGCTCGTCAGGGACTATCGAGCCCCAGCATTTT

length: 12
J: TRBJ1-2
D: -
V: TRBV10-3
size: -
CDR3: CAISESGYGYTF
DNA: TGTGCCATCAGTGAGTCAGGATACGGCTACACCTTC

length: 13
J: TRBJ1-2
D: -
V: TRBV5-1
size: once
CDR3: CASSPVGGGGYTF
DNA: TGCGCCAGCAGCCCTGTAGGGGGTGGTGGCTACACCTTC

length: 18
J: TRBJ2-7
D: -
V: TRBV4-1
size: -
CDR3: CASSLTTPGDTITYEQYF
DNA: TGCGCCAGCAGCCTAACAACTCCTGGGGACACAATAACCTACGAGCAGTACTTC

length: 15
J: TRBJ2-7
D: -
V: TRBV4-2
size: few
CDR3: CASSPTDGLSYEQYF
DNA: TGTGCCAGCAGCCCTACTGATGGGCTTTCCTACGAGCAGTACTTC

length: 12
J: TRBJ2-3
D: -
V: TRBV6-6
size: -
CDR3: CASRAFTDTQYF
DNA: TGTGCCAGCCGGGCCTTCACAGATACGCAGTATTTT

length: 14
J: TRBJ1-6
D: -
V: TRBV30
size: few
CDR3: CAWSVQGHNSPLHF
DNA: TGTGCCTGGAGTGTGCAGGGCCATAATTCACCCCTCCACTTT

length: 13
J: TRBJ2-7
D: TRBD1
V: TRBV9
size: -
CDR3: CASSVDRDNEQYF
DNA: TGTGCCAGCAGCGTGGACAGGGACAACGAGCAGTACTTC

length: 15
J: TRBJ2-7
D: -
V: TRBV4-2
size: -
CDR3: CASSQVGAVAYEQYF
DNA: TGTGCCAGCAGCCAAGTGGGGGCAGTGGCCTACGAGCAGTACTTC

length: 17
J: TRBJ1-4
D: -
V: TRBV5-6
size: -
CDR3: CASSSSGDLGTNEKLFF
DNA: TGTGCCAGCAGCTCATCAGGGGATCTCGGCACTAATGAAAAACTGTTTTTT

length: 15
J: TRBJ1-3
D: TRBD1
V: TRBV7-8
size: -
CDR3: CASSYGTGTGNTIYF
DNA: TGTGCCAGCAGCTACGGGACAGGGACTGGAAACACCATATATTTT

length: 15
J: TRBJ2-1
D: TRBD2
V: TRBV7-9
size: -
CDR3: CASSSRRLAGVEQFF
DNA: TGTGCCAGCAGCTCCCGTCGACTAGCGGGGGTGGAGCAGTTCTTC

length: 16
J: TRBJ2-7
D: TRBD1
V: TRBV11-2
size: -
CDR3: CASSPPSYGTGNEQYF
DNA: TGTGCCAGCAGCCCGCCGTCGTATGGGACAGGTAATGAGCAGTACTTC

length: 14
J: TRBJ1-1
D: -
V: TRBV5-7
size: -
CDR3: CASSFHTVNTEAFF
DNA: TGTGCCAGCAGCTTCCATACGGTGAACACTGAAGCTTTCTTT

length: 13
J: TRBJ2-7
D: TRBD2
V: TRBV6-1
size: -
CDR3: CASITAGTREQYF
DNA: TGTGCCAGCATCACAGCGGGGACGAGGGAGCAGTACTTC

length: 12
J: TRBJ2-7
D: TRBD1
V: TRBV30
size: -
CDR3: CAWGRQGYEQYF
DNA: TGTGCCTGGGGGCGACAGGGGTACGAGCAGTACTTC

length: 12
J: TRBJ1-1
D: -
V: TRBV6-5
size: -
CDR3: CASSYQGIEAFF
DNA: TGTGCCAGCAGTTACCAGGGAATTGAAGCTTTCTTT

length: 15
J: TRBJ2-2
D: -
V: TRBV27
size: -
CDR3: CASSLQAGMTGELFF
DNA: TGTGCCAGCAGTTTGCAGGCTGGCATGACCGGGGAGCTGTTTTTT

length: 17
J: TRBJ2-3
D: -
V: TRBV10-1
size: -
CDR3: CASSDPPGAGGTDTQYF
DNA: TGCGCCAGCAGTGACCCCCCGGGGGCGGGGGGCACAGATACGCAGTATTTT

length: 15
J: TRBJ1-3
D: -
V: TRBV5-4
size: -
CDR3: CASRGEGPAGNTIYF
DNA: TGTGCCAGCAGGGGGGAAGGGCCCGCTGGAAACACCATATATTTT